The 18 T cell receptor beta chains reported below all come from one sample, sequenced in a study of tumor and adjacent non-tumor tissue in lung cancer. The template was RNA from unsorted bulk tissue. More than 3 cm separated this lung sample from the edge of the tumor. Three rounds of nested PCR, following a modified ARM-PCR protocol, produced the TCRbeta library. TCRdb used MiXCR to reprocess the multiplex PCR reads, holding one entry per CDR3 protein. Among some 99,000 distinct CDR3 sequences listed, about 63% were seen once. Sequenced input: distant non-tumor lung tissue. These receptors originate from a man in his sixties with non-small cell lung cancer.

On this clonotype itself: One end of the junction varies from germline; a read error may be responsible. CDR3 sequence reads: CASSQDYSLSGGDTQYF. As DNA, the CDR3 is TGTGCCAGTAGCCAAGATTATTCGCTATCGGGAGGAGATACGCAGTATTTT. The genes are TRBV4-2 and TRBJ2-3; 7 bases are shared with TRBD2. The germline V gene has CDR1 LGHNA and CDR2 YNFKEQ. This CDR3 comprises 17 residues.

This clonotype was recorded many times. V and J are TRBV29-1 and TRBJ2-2, with D possibly matching TRBD2 (6 bases). V was clipped by 4 bases and J by 6 bases, with 21 bases between them. Germline CDR1 is SQVTM and CDR2 is ANQGSEA. This CDR3 has 16 amino acids. The CDR3 nucleotides read TGCAGCGTTGCTCCTGATACTAGCTACGCGGCCGGGGAGCTGTTTTTT. Protein: CSVAPDTSYAAGELFF.

This clonotype has at least ten counts. The J gene is TRBJ1-2, the V gene TRBV12-3 or TRBV12-4, with D maybe TRBD1 (5 bases). The CDR3 covers 14 residues. V lost 7 bases and J lost 5, with 17 bases in between. The CDR3 DNA sequence: TGTGCCAGCACCCCGACAAGGGGAGGGTATGGCTACACCTTC. This sequence encodes CASTPTRGGYGYTF.

Many counts were recorded for this clonotype. The V and J genes are TRBV6-2 or TRBV6-3 and TRBJ2-7, with 7 bases identical to TRBD1. This CDR3 has 14 amino acids. Germline lookup yields CDR1 MNHEY and CDR2 SVGEGT. V trimming: 4 bases; J trimming: 9 bases; junction bases outside the gene matches: 12. The DNA of the CDR3 is TGTGCCAGCAGTTCGAGGGACCGGCCAGGGGGGCAGTACTTC. This encodes CASSSRDRPGGQYF.

Remarks on this clonotype: The CDR3 end shows no conserved phenylalanine or tryptophan, and so a read error is likely. The chain's CDR3 is CASRHRTSGSDEQFV. For the CDR3, the DNA is TGTGCCAGCAGGCACAGGACTAGCGGGAGCGATGAGCAGTTCGTC. This chain joins TRBV2 and TRBJ2-1; 13 nucleotides align to TRBD2. CDR1 and CDR2 from the germline V gene are SNHLY and FYNNEI. The ends lost 6 bases at V and 8 bases at J; junction bases unmatched: 7. This CDR3 contains 15 residues.

This clonotype was observed a few times. This may arise from a read error, as a much more abundant clone is one base away. The J gene is TRBJ2-3, the V gene TRBV5-4; 9 bases fit TRBD1. In germline, CDR1 is SGHNT, CDR2 YYREEE (reference sequence). Unmatched junction bases numbered 13, after V lost 1 base and J lost 4 bases. CDR3 size: 18 residues. This chain's CDR3 is CASSLIMGQGLGADTQYF. The DNA for the CDR3 is TGTGCCAGCAGCTTGATCATGGGACAGGGATTGGGCGCAGATACGCAGTATTTT.

The sample holds many counts of this clonotype. The V and J genes are TRBV30 and TRBJ2-1; 10 bases line up with TRBD2. Germline CDR1 is GTSNPN and CDR2 is SVGIG (reference sequence). There are 14 residues in the CDR3. The V and J ends lost 3 bases and 4 bases, in that order; junction bases with no gene match: 3. Written as DNA, the CDR3 is TGTGCCTGGAGGACTAGCGGGTCTTACAATGAGCAGTTCTTC. Translation gives CAWRTSGSYNEQFF.

This clonotype was seen ten or more times. V usage is TRBV4-2 and J usage is TRBJ2-3; 9 positions agree with TRBD2. There are 18 residues in the CDR3. Trimming at V came to 0 bases and at J to 3 bases, leaving 10 bases not matched to a gene. Per germline, CDR1 LGHNA and CDR2 YNFKEQ. CDR3 nucleotides: TGTGCCAGCAGCCAAGATCTGACAGCGGGAGGCGGAACAGATACGCAGTATTTT. Its protein is CASSQDLTAGGGTDTQYF.

A remark on this clonotype: The limits of the CDR3 on the DNA are not certain, so only TCRdb's listed CDR3 is given. The V and J genes are TRBV5-6 and TRBJ1-5; TRBD1 is the table's D call, not checked against the DNA. Per germline, CDR1 SGHDT and CDR2 YYEEEE. The CDR3 region is 15 residues in length, termini included. The CDR3 here is CTSSWGQGAYQPQHF.

With respect to this clonotype: At one end, the junction sequence differs from germline, possibly due to a read error. The J gene is TRBJ1-1, the V gene TRBV11-1; D not resolved. The CDR3 loop spans 14 amino acids. Germline V lookup: CDR1 SGHAT, CDR2 FQDESV (reference sequence). The CDR3: CARSLSAGETKAVF. DNA for the CDR3: TGTGCCAGAAGCTTATCGGCGGGCGAGACTAAAGCTGTCTTT.

Remarks on this clonotype: This may arise from a read error, as a much more abundant clone is one base away. The J gene is TRBJ2-1, the V gene TRBV20-1; tentatively, D is TRBD2 (5 bases). V shed 5 bases and J shed 4 bases, with 9 bases lying between them. The V gene's germline CDR1 is DFQATT and CDR2 SNEGSKA (reference sequence). The CDR3 has 12 amino acids. The CDR3 spells CSAPGIYNEQFF. CDR3 in DNA: TGCAGTGCTCCGGGGATTTACAATGAGCAGTTCTTC.

About this clonotype: With a much larger clone just one base away, this may be a read error. V and J are TRBV6-2 or TRBV6-3 and TRBJ2-1; D gene unclear. Per germline, CDR1 MNHEY and CDR2 SVGEGT. This CDR3 spans 17 amino acids. The CDR3 DNA follows: TGTGCCAGCAGCTTTCTCCCTACGCGGAGCTCCTACGATGAGCAGTTCTTC. It translates to CASSFLPTRSSYDEQFF.

Turning to this clonotype: A much larger clone differs by one base, so this may be a read error. The genes are TRBV7-8 and TRBJ2-5; 10 bases map to TRBD2. Germline CDR1 is SGHVS and CDR2 is FQNEAQ. Unmatched junction bases numbered 8, after V lost 7 bases and J lost 0 bases. This CDR3 has 16 residues. This CDR3 is CASNPSGGVYQETQYF. DNA of the CDR3: TGTGCCAGCAACCCTAGCGGGGGTGTGTACCAAGAGACCCAGTACTTC.

The gene calls are TRBV7-9 and TRBJ2-3; D remains ambiguous. The CDR3 contains 16 residues. Germline assignment: CDR1 SEHNR and CDR2 FQNEAQ (reference sequence). Trimming pared 0 bases from V and 2 bases from J, leaving 12 bases between. The CDR3 protein is CASSLASASFTDTQYF. In DNA, the CDR3 is TGTGCCAGCAGCTTAGCTTCGGCTAGTTTCACAGATACGCAGTATTTT.

On this clonotype itself: Likely a read error: the CDR3 ends without its conserved phenylalanine or tryptophan. This chain links TRBV6-5 with TRBJ2-1; 8 bases line up with TRBD2. CDR3 length equals 11 residues. The V gene end was trimmed by 10 bases and the J gene end by 9 bases; junction bases not matched to a gene: 5. The germline gives CDR1 MNHEY, CDR2 SVGAGI. The CDR3 is CAMREAGEQFL. The CDR3 DNA reads TGTGCCATGCGGGAGGCCGGTGAGCAGTTCCTC.

V usage is TRBV10-3 and J usage is TRBJ2-7, with D unclear. Per the germline V gene, CDR1 is ENHRY and CDR2 is SYGVKD. This CDR3 is built from 14 residues. Trimming pared 4 bases from V and 6 bases from J, leaving 16 bases between. This chain's CDR3 is CAISVQKGLVEQYF. As DNA, the CDR3 is TGTGCCATCAGTGTCCAGAAAGGGCTGGTCGAGCAGTACTTC.

Turning to this clonotype: With a much larger clone just one base away, this may be a read error. The genes are TRBV20-1 and TRBJ2-3, with D hard to call. CDR1 is DFQATT and CDR2 is SNEGSKA in the germline V gene (reference sequence). The CDR3 extends over 15 amino acids. The CDR3: CSSSSAALSTDTQYF. CDR3 nucleotides: TGCAGTTCTAGTTCCGCGGCCCTTAGCACAGATACGCAGTATTTT.

Worth noting for this clonotype: A read error may account for a junction end that differs from germline. The chain links TRBV5-1 to TRBJ1-6, with a weak D call TRBD1 (6 bases). Germline V gives CDR1 SGHRS, CDR2 YFSETQ. The CDR3 is made up of 15 amino acids. CDR3 protein: CVSSDMTGRDSTLHF. DNA for the CDR3: TGCGTCAGCAGCGATATGACAGGACGGGATTCAACCCTCCACTTT. Together with reference TRBV5-1 and TRBJ1-6, the CDR3 gives the full variable domain: KAGVTQTPRYLIKTRGQQVTLSCSPISGHRSVSWYQQTPGQGLQFLFEYFSETQRNKGNFPGRFSGRQFSNSRSEMNVSTLELGDSALYLCVSSDMTGRDSTLHFGNGTRLTVT.